The T cell receptor beta chain under discussion was sequenced for a study of T cells in Graves' hyperthyroidism and ophthalmopathy. The CDR3 loop spans 14 amino acids. V lost 2 bases and J lost 4, with 8 bases in between. Germline lookup yields CDR1 SGHTA and CDR2 FQGTGA. This clonotype has a handful of counts. Amplification of TCR beta CDR3 regions was performed using RNA transcripts as template. TCR CDR3 regions were first amplified by RT-PCR with HTBI primers. TCRdb re-analysed the multiplex PCR reads in MiXCR, keeping a single row per CDR3 protein. The table lists more than 250,000 distinct CDR3 sequences, around 15% of them singletons.

This receptor was identified in a woman between 45 and 60 years old with Graves' hyperthyroidism that later progressed to Graves' ophthalmopathy. This chain links TRBV7-3 with TRBJ2-2, with D unclear. Sequencing was carried out using blood. CDR3 loop: CASSLWTSTGELFF. In DNA form, the CDR3 reads TGTGCCAGCAGCTTATGGACCTCCACCGGGGAGCTGTTTTTT.